The TCR beta chain described here comes from a study of blood T cell repertoires in COVID-19. Study information: Both acute and convalescent COVID-19 samples were obtained from the United States, Italy and Spain.

Per germline, CDR1 KGHSH and CDR2 LQKENI. V was clipped by 6 bases and J by 3 bases, with 9 bases between them. This CDR3 spans 12 amino acids. Original processing notes: The assay estimated nucleated cells by amplifying reference gene primers. Here immunoSEQ multiplex PCR was the method, and the copy in TCRdb shows in-frame clones only, minus some. The V and J calls and the clone size are those of that table, but D and trimming were determined from the DNA. The sample includes fewer than 350,000 clones, roughly nine tenths of them seen just once. The source material was peripheral blood. The receptor's source is a woman aged 25 to 45 with COVID-19, enrolled during active disease. V is TRBV18 and J is TRBJ2-7; possible D gene TRBD1, 6 bases. CDR3 sequence: CASSGADYEQYF. In nucleotides, the CDR3 is TGTGCCAGCTCGGGGGCAGACTACGAGCAGTACTTC.